This TCR beta chain was sequenced during a study of siplizumab effects on memory and regulatory T cells. CDR1 and CDR2 from the germline V gene are SEHNR and FQNEAQ (reference sequence). Trimming shortened V by 3 bases and J by 4 bases, and 3 bases separated the two germline ends. The CDR3 contains 11 residues. Clones were sequenced by immunoSEQ multiplex PCR, and TCRdb holds only the in-frame ones, with some missing. The sample records tens of thousands of clones, just over 95% being singletons. General observations from the study: Alloreactive sequences tracing back to unstimulated CD4+ memory cells fell significantly with siplizumab. Mapping to unstimulated subsets was achieved for only a minor fraction of alloreactive clones.

Sequencing was performed on unstimulated naive, memory, effector memory and TEMRA subsets derived from a few donor pairs. To note about this clone: Its antigen is undetermined.

The J gene is TRBJ1-1, the V gene TRBV7-9; D not certain. Sequencing was performed on naive CD8+ T cells sorted from blood. This receptor was taken from a human donor in good health. CDR3 in amino acids: CASSFGTEAFF. For the CDR3, the DNA is TGTGCCAGCAGCTTCGGCACTGAAGCTTTCTTT. Variable domain in full (rest from reference TRBV7-9 and TRBJ1-1): DTGVSQNPRHKITKRGQNVTFRCDPISEHNRLYWYRQTLGQGPEFLTYFQNEAQLEKSRLLSDRFSAERPKGSFSTLEIQRTEQGDSAMYLCASSFGTEAFFGQGTRLTVV.